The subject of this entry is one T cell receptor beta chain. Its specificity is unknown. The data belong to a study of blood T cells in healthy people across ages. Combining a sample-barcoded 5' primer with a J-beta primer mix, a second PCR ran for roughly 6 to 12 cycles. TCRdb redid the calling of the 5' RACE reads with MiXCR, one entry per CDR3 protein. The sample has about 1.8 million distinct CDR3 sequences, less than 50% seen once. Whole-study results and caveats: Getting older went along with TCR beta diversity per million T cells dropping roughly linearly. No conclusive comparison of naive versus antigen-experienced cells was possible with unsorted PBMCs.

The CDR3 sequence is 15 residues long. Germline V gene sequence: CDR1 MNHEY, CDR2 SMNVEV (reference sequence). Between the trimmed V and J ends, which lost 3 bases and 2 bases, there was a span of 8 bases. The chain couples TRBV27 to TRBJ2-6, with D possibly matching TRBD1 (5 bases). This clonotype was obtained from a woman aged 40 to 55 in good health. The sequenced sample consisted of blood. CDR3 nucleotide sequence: TGTGCCAGCAGTTTTGGCAGGGCTGGGGCCAACGTCCTGACTTTC. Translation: CASSFGRAGANVLTF.